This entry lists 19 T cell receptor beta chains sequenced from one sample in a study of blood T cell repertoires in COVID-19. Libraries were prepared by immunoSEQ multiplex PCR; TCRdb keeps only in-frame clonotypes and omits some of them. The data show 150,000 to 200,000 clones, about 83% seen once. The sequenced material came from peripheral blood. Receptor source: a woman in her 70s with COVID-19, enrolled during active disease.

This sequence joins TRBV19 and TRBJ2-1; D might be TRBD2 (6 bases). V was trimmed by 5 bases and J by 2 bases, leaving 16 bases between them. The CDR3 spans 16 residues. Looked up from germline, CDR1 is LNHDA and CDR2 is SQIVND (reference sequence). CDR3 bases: TGTGCCAGTAGTGTCTCCTTTAGCGGAACCTACAATGAGCAGTTCTTC. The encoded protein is CASSVSFSGTYNEQFF.

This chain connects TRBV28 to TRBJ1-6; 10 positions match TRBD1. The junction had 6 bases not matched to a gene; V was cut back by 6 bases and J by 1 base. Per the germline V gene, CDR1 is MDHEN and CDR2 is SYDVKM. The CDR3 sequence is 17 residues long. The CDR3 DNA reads TGTGCCAGCAGCCCCCGGACAGGGGGTTCCTATAATTCACCCCTCCACTTT. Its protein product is CASSPRTGGSYNSPLHF. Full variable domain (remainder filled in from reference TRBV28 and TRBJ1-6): DVKVTQSSRYLVKRTGEKVFLECVQDMDHENMFWYRQDPGLGLRLIYFSYDVKMKEKGDIPEGYSVSREKKERFSLILESASTNQTSMYLCASSPRTGGSYNSPLHFGNGTRLTVT.

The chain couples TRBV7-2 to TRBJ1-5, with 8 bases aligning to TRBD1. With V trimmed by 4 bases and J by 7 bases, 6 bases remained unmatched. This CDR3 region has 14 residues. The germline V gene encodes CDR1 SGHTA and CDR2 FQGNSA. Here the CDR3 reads CASSSGQGEQPQHF. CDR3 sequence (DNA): TGTGCCAGCAGCTCCGGACAGGGTGAGCAGCCCCAGCATTTT. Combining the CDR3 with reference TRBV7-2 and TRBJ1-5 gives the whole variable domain GAGVSQSPSNKVTEKGKDVELRCDPISGHTALYWYRQSLGQGLEFLIYFQGNSAPDKSGLPSDRFSAERTGGSVSTLTIQRTQQEDSAVYLCASSSGQGEQPQHFGDGTRLSIL.

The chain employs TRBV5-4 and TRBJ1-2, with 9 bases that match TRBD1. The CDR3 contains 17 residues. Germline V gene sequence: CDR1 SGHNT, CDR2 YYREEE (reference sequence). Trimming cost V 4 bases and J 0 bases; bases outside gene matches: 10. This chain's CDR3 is CASSQDRGRVANYGYTF. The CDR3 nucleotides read TGTGCCAGCAGCCAGGACAGGGGCCGAGTCGCTAACTATGGCTACACCTTC.

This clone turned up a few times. Here the CDR3 reads CASSLGQGIDTQYF. CDR3 in DNA: TGCGCCAGCAGCCTGGGACAGGGGATCGATACGCAGTATTTT. V usage is TRBV4-1 and J usage is TRBJ2-3; TRBD1 aligns across 10 bases. Looked up from germline, CDR1 is MGHRA and CDR2 is YSYEKL. Trimming cost V 4 bases and J 6 bases; bases outside gene matches: 4. The CDR3 is 14 amino acids.

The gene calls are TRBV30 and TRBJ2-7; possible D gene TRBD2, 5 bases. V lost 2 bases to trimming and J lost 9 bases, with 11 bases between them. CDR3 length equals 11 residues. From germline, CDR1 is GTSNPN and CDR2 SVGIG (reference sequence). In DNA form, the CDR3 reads TGTGCCTGGAGTCCACTAGTTGGGCAGTACTTC. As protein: CAWSPLVGQYF.

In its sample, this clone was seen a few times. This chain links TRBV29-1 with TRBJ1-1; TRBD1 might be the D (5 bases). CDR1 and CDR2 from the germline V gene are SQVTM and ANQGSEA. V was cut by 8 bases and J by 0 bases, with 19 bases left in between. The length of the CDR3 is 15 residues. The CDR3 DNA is TGCAGCTGCTTATTTTCCGGGGACTTGAACACTGAAGCTTTCTTT. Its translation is CSCLFSGDLNTEAFF.

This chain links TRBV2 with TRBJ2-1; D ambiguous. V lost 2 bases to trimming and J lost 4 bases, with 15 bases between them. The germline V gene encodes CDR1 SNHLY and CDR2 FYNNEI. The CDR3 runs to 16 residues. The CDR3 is CASSESKVGLYNEQFF. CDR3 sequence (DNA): TGTGCCAGCAGTGAATCTAAGGTGGGCTTGTACAATGAGCAGTTCTTC.

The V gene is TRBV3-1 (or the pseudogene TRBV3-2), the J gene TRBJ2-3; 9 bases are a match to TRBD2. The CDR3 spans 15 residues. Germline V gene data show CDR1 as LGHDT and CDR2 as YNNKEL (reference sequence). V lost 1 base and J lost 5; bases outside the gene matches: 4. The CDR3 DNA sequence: TGTGCCAGCAGCCAAGGCCTAGCGGGGAGAGATACGCAGTATTTT. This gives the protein CASSQGLAGRDTQYF.

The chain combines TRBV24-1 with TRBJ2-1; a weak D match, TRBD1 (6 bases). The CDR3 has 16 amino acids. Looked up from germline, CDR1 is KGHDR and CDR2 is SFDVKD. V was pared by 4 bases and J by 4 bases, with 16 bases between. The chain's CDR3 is CATSDPDRRDYNEQFF. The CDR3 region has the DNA TGTGCCACCAGTGACCCCGACAGGCGAGATTACAATGAGCAGTTCTTC.

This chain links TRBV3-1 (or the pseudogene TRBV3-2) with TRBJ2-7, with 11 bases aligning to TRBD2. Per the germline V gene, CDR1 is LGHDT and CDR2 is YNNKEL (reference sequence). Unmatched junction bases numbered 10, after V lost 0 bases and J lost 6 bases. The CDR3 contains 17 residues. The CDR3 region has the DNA TGTGCCAGCAGCCAAGAACTAGCGGGAGCCAGGTCCGGCGAGCAGTACTTC. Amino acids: CASSQELAGARSGEQYF.

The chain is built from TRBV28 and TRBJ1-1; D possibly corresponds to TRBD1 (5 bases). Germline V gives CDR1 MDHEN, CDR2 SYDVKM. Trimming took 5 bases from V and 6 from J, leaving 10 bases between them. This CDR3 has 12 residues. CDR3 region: CASSTGGPEAFF. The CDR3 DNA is TGTGCCAGCAGTACCGGGGGACCTGAAGCTTTCTTT.

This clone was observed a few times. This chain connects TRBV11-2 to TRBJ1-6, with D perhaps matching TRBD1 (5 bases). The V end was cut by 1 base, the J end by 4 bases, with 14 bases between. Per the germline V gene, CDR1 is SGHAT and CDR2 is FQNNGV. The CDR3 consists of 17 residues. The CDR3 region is CASSLGSTARYNSPLHF. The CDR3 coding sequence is TGTGCCAGCAGCTTAGGTTCGACAGCCCGGTATAATTCACCCCTCCACTTT.

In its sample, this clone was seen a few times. CDR3 sequence: CASSVREGSGSPLHF. CDR3 nucleotide sequence: TGTGCCAGCAGCGTACGGGAAGGGTCGGGTTCACCCCTCCACTTT. This chain connects TRBV9 to TRBJ1-6, with D hard to call. Between the trimmed V and J ends, which lost 1 base and 9 bases, there was a span of 14 bases. Looked up from germline, CDR1 is SGDLS and CDR2 is YYNGEE. The CDR3 length is 15 residues.

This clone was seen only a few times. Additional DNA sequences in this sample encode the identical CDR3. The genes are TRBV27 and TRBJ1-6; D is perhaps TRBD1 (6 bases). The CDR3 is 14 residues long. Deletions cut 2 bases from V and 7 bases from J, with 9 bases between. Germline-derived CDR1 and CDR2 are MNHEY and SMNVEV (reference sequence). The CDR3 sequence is CASSLEQGNSPLHF. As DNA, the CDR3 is TGTGCCAGCAGTTTAGAACAGGGAAATTCACCCCTCCACTTT.

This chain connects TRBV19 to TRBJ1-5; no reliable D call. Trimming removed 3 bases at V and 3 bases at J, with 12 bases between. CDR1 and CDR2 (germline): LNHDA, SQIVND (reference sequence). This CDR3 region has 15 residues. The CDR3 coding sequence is TGTGCCAGTAGTATTGGGAGGCAGAACAATCAGCCCCAGCATTTT. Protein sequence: CASSIGRQNNQPQHF.

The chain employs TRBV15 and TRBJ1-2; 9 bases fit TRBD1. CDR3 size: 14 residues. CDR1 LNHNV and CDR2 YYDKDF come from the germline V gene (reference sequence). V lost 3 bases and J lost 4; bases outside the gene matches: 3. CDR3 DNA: TGTGCCACCAGCAGCCGGGACAGGGTCTATGGCTACACCTTC. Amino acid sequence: CATSSRDRVYGYTF.

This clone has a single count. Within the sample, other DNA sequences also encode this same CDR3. CDR3 bases: TGTGCCAGCAGAACAGGGACAGGGGGCTCCTACGAGCAGTACTTC. This encodes CASRTGTGGSYEQYF. This chain uses TRBV6-5 with TRBJ2-7; the match to TRBD1 covers 11 bases. Trimming took 6 bases from V and 0 from J; bases not matched to a gene: 4. The length of the CDR3 is 15 residues. The V gene's germline CDR1 is MNHEY and CDR2 SVGAGI.

As DNA, the CDR3 is TGTGCCAGCAGTATTCTACAGGGGGCGGCGGATCAGCCCCAGCATTTT. This sequence encodes CASSILQGAADQPQHF. The chain is built from TRBV28 and TRBJ1-5, with 9 bases matching TRBD1. The V gene's germline CDR1 is MDHEN and CDR2 SYDVKM. CDR3 size: 16 residues. The J segment lost 5 bases and the V segment lost 5 bases, leaving 10 bases of the junction unmatched.